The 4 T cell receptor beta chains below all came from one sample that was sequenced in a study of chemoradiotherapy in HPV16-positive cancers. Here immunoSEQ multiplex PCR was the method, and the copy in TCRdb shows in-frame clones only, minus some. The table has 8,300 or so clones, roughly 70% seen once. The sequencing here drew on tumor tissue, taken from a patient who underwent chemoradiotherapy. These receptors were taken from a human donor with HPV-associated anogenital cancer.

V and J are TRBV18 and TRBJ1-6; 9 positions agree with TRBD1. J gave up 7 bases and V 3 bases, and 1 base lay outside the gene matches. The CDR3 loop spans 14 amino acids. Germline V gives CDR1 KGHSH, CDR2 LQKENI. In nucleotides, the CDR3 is TGTGCCAGCTCACCCGGGACAGGGAATTCACCCCTCCACTTT. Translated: CASSPGTGNSPLHF.

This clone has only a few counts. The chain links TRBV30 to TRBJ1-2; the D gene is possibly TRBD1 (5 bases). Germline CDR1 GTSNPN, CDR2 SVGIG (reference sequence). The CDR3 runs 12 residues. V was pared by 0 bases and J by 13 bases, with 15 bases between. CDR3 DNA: TGTGCCTGGAGTGTTGGGGGACCGGCGAGCACCTTC. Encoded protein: CAWSVGGPASTF.

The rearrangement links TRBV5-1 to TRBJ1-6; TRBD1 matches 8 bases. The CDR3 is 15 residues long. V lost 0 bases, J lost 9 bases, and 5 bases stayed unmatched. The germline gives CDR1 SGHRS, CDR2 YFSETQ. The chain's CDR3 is CASSLEQGDLSPLHF. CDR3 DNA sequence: TGCGCCAGCAGCTTGGAACAGGGGGACCTTTCACCCCTCCACTTT.

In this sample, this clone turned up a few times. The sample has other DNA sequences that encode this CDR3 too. This CDR3 reads CASSPWDTQYF. CDR3 nucleotide sequence: TGTGCCAGCTCACCGTGGGATACGCAGTATTTT. The chain couples TRBV18 to TRBJ2-3, with D unresolved. CDR1 is KGHSH and CDR2 is LQKENI in the germline V gene. The CDR3 is made up of 11 amino acids. V was cut by 3 bases and J by 6 bases, with 4 bases left in between.